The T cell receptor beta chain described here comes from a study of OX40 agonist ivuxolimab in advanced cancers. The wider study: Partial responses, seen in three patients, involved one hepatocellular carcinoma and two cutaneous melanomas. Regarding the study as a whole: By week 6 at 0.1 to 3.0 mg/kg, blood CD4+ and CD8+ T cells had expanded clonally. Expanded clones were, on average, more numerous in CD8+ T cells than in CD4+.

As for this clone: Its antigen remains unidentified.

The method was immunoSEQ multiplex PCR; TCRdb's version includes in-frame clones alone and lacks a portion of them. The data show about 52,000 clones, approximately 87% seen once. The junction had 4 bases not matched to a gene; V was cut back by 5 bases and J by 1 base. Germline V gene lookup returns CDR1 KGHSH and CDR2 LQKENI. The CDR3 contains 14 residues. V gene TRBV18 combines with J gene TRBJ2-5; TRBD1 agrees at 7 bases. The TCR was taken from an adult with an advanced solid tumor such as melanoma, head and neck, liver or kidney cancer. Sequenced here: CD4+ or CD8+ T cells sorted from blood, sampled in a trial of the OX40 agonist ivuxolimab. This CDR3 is CASSVRDSQETQYF. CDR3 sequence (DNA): TGTGCCAGCTCAGTCCGGGACAGCCAAGAGACCCAGTACTTC.